The TCR beta chain under discussion was sequenced for a study of graft-versus-host responses after intestinal transplantation. Study at large: Anti-thymocyte globulin induction, then tacrolimus and steroids for around three years, went to all recipients.

TCRdb's table, derived via immunoSEQ multiplex PCR, lists solely in-frame clones and lacks some. The table records around 4,800 clones, about three quarters of them present only once. The authors processed graft tissue to release intraepithelial and lamina propria lymphocytes. Broader study findings: Association was observed between peak circulating GvH clone levels and early post-transplant HvG declines. Some patients had graft-donor T cell macrochimerism. In their allografts, the ratios of graft-versus-host to host-versus-graft T cell clones were high. Detection of GvH clones occurred in recipient marrow, and some had their first appearance in ileum or blood.

The V gene's germline CDR1 is MGHRA and CDR2 YSYEKL. The germline V and J ends were trimmed by 0 bases and 4 bases, with 16 bases remaining between them. The CDR3 is 17 amino acids. About this clone itself: Its antigen is as yet unknown.

The clonotype comes from a human patient who received an intestinal transplant, so some T cells may come from the graft donor. Source: ileum tissue, taken 120 to 130 days after intestinal transplantation. V and J are TRBV4-1 and TRBJ2-1, with D perhaps TRBD2 (6 bases). As DNA, the CDR3 is TGCGCCAGCAGCCAAGATGGGGGGACGGTCTATTACAATGAGCAGTTCTTC. This sequence encodes CASSQDGGTVYYNEQFF.